The following is a T cell receptor beta chain sequence with its context. Its antigen is not known. This sample is part of a study of T-cell reconstitution after alpha-beta-depleted transplantation in children. Study-level results: The study reportedly traced alpha-beta T cells about two months after transplant to several hundred expanded graft clones.

As it was prepared, the TCRbeta library received unique molecular identifiers. TCRdb itself ran the PCR reads through MiXCR, one entry per CDR3 protein. This repertoire shows more than 200,000 distinct CDR3 sequences, around a sixth found once; its top ten account for around 45%. This specimen consisted of PBMCs, mostly from graft donor cells, obtained 360 days after TCRalphabeta/CD19-depleted stem cell transplant. The origin of this receptor is a male patient aged 2-15 years who had a stem cell transplant for acute lymphoblastic leukemia, so the T cells may come from the graft donor.

The CDR3 loop reads CASSLRLAGGLLQETQYF. The CDR3, as DNA: TGTGCCAGCAGTTTAAGGCTAGCGGGAGGCCTCCTCCAAGAGACCCAGTACTTC. This chain uses TRBV27 with TRBJ2-5, with 11 bases matching TRBD2. The germline V gene encodes CDR1 MNHEY and CDR2 SMNVEV (reference sequence). CDR3 length: 18 residues. V shed 2 bases and J 1 base; nucleotides not matched to a gene: 9.